This entry features one T cell receptor (beta chain) sequence. This clonotype was seen only a few times. The clone's antigen remains unknown. Base qualities were left out, and no much larger clone turns up one base away. The 40 or so donors, aged about 6 to 100 years, were systemically healthy Caucasian individuals from Russia. Ten milliliters of peripheral blood were drawn from each donor into EDTA-treated Vacutainer tubes. PBMCs were isolated by Ficoll-Paque density-gradient centrifugation, with at least 7 million obtained per sample. Total RNA was extracted from PBMCs with Trizol reagent, with at least 6 micrograms obtained per sample. Naive CD45RAhigh/CD27high T cell percentages were measured by flow cytometry on a PBMC aliquot from every donor. The data were obtained in a study of blood T cells in healthy people across ages (dated by TCRdb to 2015 to 2017). Study-level background: In model experiments, roughly one uniquely barcoded TCR beta cDNA molecule per two T cells was captured by template switching. Four age groups were formed from the donors: young (average 16 years), middle-aged (approximately 41), aged (around 62) and long-lived (roughly 88). The study measured age-related changes in TCR beta repertoire diversity using deep sequencing normalized with unique cDNA molecular identifiers. Using the same blood draw, the study looked at two additional independent replicas of 1 million unique cDNA reads for two donors, one aged 18 to 30 and the other aged 80 or older. To avoid experimental bias, donors of different ages were spread randomly across the sequencing lanes. Paper-wide results and their limitations: Estimates of total diversity from one million sequenced T cells were regarded as lower bounds and underestimates. Bulk unsorted PBMC profiling prevented conclusive comparison of naive and antigen-experienced compartments. The percentage of naive T cells measured by flow cytometry correlated strongly with observed TCR beta diversity. The CMV infection status of donors was not known, potentially confounding age-related changes in expanded clonotypes. As age increased, observed TCR beta diversity per million T cells dropped in a roughly linear way, and a significant reduction was already evident by age approximately 40. The long-lived group showed more naive CD4+ T cells, fewer expanded clones and increased TCR diversity than the aged group, suggesting age selection.

The library was obtained by 5' RACE. The sequencer listed for this sample is Illumina HiSeq 2500. The second PCR ran for roughly 7 to 12 cycles and used a J-beta primer mix along with a sample-barcoded 5' primer. A unique molecular identifier was introduced onto each TCR beta cDNA molecule by a template-switch 5' adaptor carrying 12 random nucleotides. At least 3 million CDR3-containing paired-end reads were obtained from each sample. The Mint cDNA synthesis kit, primed by a TRBC-specific oligonucleotide, was used to synthesize first-strand cDNA from all RNA. Following uracil-DNA glycosylase treatment, a first 18-cycle PCR with universal primers M1SS and BC2_uni_R was performed on all cDNA. The study's own analysis went as follows. Each sample was normalized by randomly selecting 1 million high-quality reads, each carrying a distinct molecular identifier. Instead of being binned into consensus sequences, reads with shared molecular identifiers were discarded. CDR3 identification, clonotype clustering and error correction used MiTCR with a Q25 quality threshold and the strictest error-elimination algorithm. A nonparametric unseen species model with Euler transformation was used to estimate a lower bound on total TCR beta diversity. Using fastp trimming at Q25 and MiXCR clonotype assembly, TCRdb reanalyzed the public sequencing data and kept in-frame beta chains. CDR3 protein sequences are deduplicated, and each keeps its most common genes and DNA. None of the V and J calls come from the authors' own analysis; TCRdb made them. A total of around 710,000 distinct CDR3 sequences appear in this sample, roughly 41% of them only once. 20% to 25% of the sample lies in the top ten.

The CDR3 numbers 14 residues from cysteine through phenylalanine. Just CDR3 DNA is preserved here, 42 bases in frame from base 1. Germline trimming: 11 bases from V, 2 bases from J; junction bases outside gene matches: 10. The germline V gene gives CDR1 as SNHLY and CDR2 as FYNNEI. The material sequenced was blood. Here the chain combines TRBV2 and TRBJ2-3, with 7 middle bases fitting TRBD2. The TCR comes from a woman aged 55-75 years in good health. At the DNA level, the sequence is TGTGCCGGGGAGGGGCGTCTCGACACAGATACGCAGTATTTT. Its translation reads: CAGEGRLDTDTQYF.